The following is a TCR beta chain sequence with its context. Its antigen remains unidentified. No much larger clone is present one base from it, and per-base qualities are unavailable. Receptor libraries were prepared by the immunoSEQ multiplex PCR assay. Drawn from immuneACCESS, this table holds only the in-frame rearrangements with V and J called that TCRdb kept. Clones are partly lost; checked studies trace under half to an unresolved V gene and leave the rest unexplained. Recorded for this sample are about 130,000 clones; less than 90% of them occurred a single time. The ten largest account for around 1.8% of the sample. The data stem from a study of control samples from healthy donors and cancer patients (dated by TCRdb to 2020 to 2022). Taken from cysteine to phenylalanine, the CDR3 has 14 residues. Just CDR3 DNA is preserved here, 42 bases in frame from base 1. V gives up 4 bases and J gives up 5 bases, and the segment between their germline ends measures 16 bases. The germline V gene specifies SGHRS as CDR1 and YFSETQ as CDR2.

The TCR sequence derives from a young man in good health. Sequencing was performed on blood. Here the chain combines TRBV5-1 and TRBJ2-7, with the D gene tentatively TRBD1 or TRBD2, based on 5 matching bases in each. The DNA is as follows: TGCGCCAGCAGCCCCGGGGCCAGGGCCCACGAGCAGTACTTC. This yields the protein CASSPGARAHEQYF.